One and the same sample provided the 27 T cell receptor beta chains below, sequenced in a study of T-cell memory formation after mild COVID-19. TCRdb reprocessed the 5' RACE reads with MiXCR, giving one entry per CDR3 protein. The table has hundreds of thousands of distinct CDR3 sequences, around 20% seen once. The specimen was PBMCs or a T cell subset sorted from them (not recorded which). These receptors came from an adult woman who had mild COVID-19 (a few samples of this study predate the infection). Cell type and time point are not known.

This clonotype was picked up a small number of times. The rearrangement links TRBV7-3 to TRBJ2-2; D call uncertain. Germline V CDR1 and CDR2: SGHTA, FQGTGA. V was shortened by 5 bases and J by 3 bases, with 13 bases between the two germline ends. The CDR3 is made up of 15 amino acids. The CDR3 bases are TGTGCCAGCAGCCCTTCAACCGGGTACACCGGGGAGCTGTTTTTT. Its translation is CASSPSTGYTGELFF.

The V call is TRBV19, the J call TRBJ2-5, with 10 bases identical to TRBD1. The V segment lost 0 bases and the J segment 2 bases; nucleotides outside the gene matches: 6. This CDR3 spans 17 amino acids. Germline CDR1 reads LNHDA; CDR2 reads SQIVND (reference sequence). The CDR3 DNA reads as TGTGCCAGTAGTATAGACCCGACAGGGGGCTTACAAGAGACCCAGTACTTC. It translates to CASSIDPTGGLQETQYF.

V gene TRBV18 combines with J gene TRBJ2-3, with D unclear. Germline assignment: CDR1 KGHSH and CDR2 LQKENI. The V end lost 0 bases, the J end lost 5 bases, and 6 bases lay between the germline ends. CDR3 size: 13 residues. In DNA form, the CDR3 reads TGTGCCAGCTCACCACCGTCTGAAGATACGCAGTATTTT. It codes for CASSPPSEDTQYF.

The rearrangement links TRBV20-1 to TRBJ2-5, with 7 bases identical to TRBD1. V shed 6 bases, J shed 3 bases, and the junction held 4 bases outside the gene matches. The CDR3 length is 12 residues. Germline V CDR1 and CDR2: DFQATT, SNEGSKA (reference sequence). CDR3 amino acids: CSARTGEETQYF. CDR3 DNA: TGCAGTGCACGAACAGGGGAAGAGACCCAGTACTTC.

The chain links TRBV4-1 to TRBJ2-5; D may be TRBD2 (6 bases). Trimming removed 4 bases at V and 0 bases at J, with 12 bases between. The germline gives CDR1 MGHRA, CDR2 YSYEKL. The CDR3 has 15 residues. The CDR3 nucleotides are TGCGCCAGCAGCCCACTAGCCGGGGACCAAGAGACCCAGTACTTC. It codes for CASSPLAGDQETQYF.

This chain links TRBV4-2 with TRBJ2-1; the match to TRBD2 covers 7 bases. Looked up from germline, CDR1 is LGHNA and CDR2 is YNFKEQ. This CDR3 is 16 amino acids long. Trimming took 1 base from V and 4 from J; bases not matched to a gene: 7. The CDR3 protein is CASSQGSLADYNEQFF. DNA for the CDR3: TGTGCCAGCAGCCAAGGATCTCTAGCGGATTACAATGAGCAGTTCTTC.

V is TRBV3-1 and J is TRBJ1-5; TRBD1 agrees at 7 bases. Trimming took 4 bases from V and 9 from J; bases not matched to a gene: 15. The CDR3 consists of 16 residues. Looked up from germline, CDR1 is LGHDT and CDR2 is YNNKEL (reference sequence). The CDR3 loop is CASSLGDSNALGPQHF. The CDR3 DNA follows: TGTGCCAGCAGCCTTGGGGACAGTAACGCCTTAGGGCCCCAGCATTTT.

The rearrangement links TRBV6-5 to TRBJ1-2, with TRBD1 identical over 10 bases. The CDR3 contains 14 residues. Germline-derived CDR1 and CDR2 are MNHEY and SVGAGI. The ends lost 5 bases at V and 8 bases at J; junction bases unmatched: 8. The CDR3 DNA reads as TGTGCCAGCAGTCGGGACAGGGGAAAAGAGGGCTACACCTTC. Its translation: CASSRDRGKEGYTF.

The chain has TRBV7-9 and TRBJ2-1; no reliable D call. Germline CDR1 and CDR2: SEHNR and FQNEAQ (reference sequence). The CDR3 has 15 amino acids. The V end lost 5 bases, the J end lost 4 bases, and 15 bases lay between the germline ends. This chain's CDR3 is CASSRERLPYNEQFF. The CDR3 DNA follows: TGTGCCAGCAGCCGTGAACGTCTCCCGTACAATGAGCAGTTCTTC.

This clonotype appeared a few times. The V call is TRBV19, the J call TRBJ2-7; 8 nucleotides align to TRBD1. Germline V gene sequence: CDR1 LNHDA, CDR2 SQIVND (reference sequence). The CDR3 loop spans 16 amino acids. Trimming removed 7 bases from V and 1 base from J; junction bases left unmatched: 12. The CDR3 coding sequence is TGTGCCAGTAATGGGCCTGGCAGGGGGCGATCCTACGAGCAGTACTTC. Amino acid sequence: CASNGPGRGRSYEQYF.

The chain has TRBV6-5 and TRBJ2-4, with D perhaps matching TRBD2 (6 bases). CDR3 length equals 14 residues. The V end was cut by 6 bases, the J end by 3 bases, with 12 bases between. Germline V gene data show CDR1 as MNHEY and CDR2 as SVGAGI. The CDR3 DNA reads TGTGCCAGCAGCCGACCGGGGGACAAAAACATTCAGTACTTC. This encodes CASSRPGDKNIQYF.

This clonotype was counted only a few times. The J gene is TRBJ2-1, the V gene TRBV15; 10 bases line up with TRBD2. CDR1 is LNHNV, CDR2 YYDKDF, per germline (reference sequence). This CDR3 is 14 amino acids long. Trimming removed 9 bases from V and 6 bases from J; junction bases left unmatched: 8. For the CDR3, the DNA is TGTGCCACTAGCGGGGGGCAAGGCGTCAATGAGCAGTTCTTC. Its translation is CATSGGQGVNEQFF.

In this sample, this clonotype turned up a few times. The chain joins TRBV12-3 or TRBV12-4 to TRBJ1-1; D possibly corresponds to TRBD1 (6 bases). With 7 bases removed from V and 4 bases from J, the gap between germline ends came to 19 bases. The length of the CDR3 is 15 residues. In nucleotides, the CDR3 is TGTGCCAGCAACCAACGCGCACAGGGAGGCACTGAAGCTTTCTTT. It translates to CASNQRAQGGTEAFF.

This clonotype was seen only a few times. This CDR3 reads CASSFPGGSNTDTQYF. For the CDR3, the DNA is TGCGCCAGCAGCTTTCCCGGGGGGTCGAACACAGATACGCAGTATTTT. The chain uses TRBV5-1 and TRBJ2-3; 7 bases agree with TRBD2. V gave up 2 bases and J gave up 2 bases; unmatched junction bases: 8. CDR3 length: 16 residues. The germline V gene has CDR1 SGHRS and CDR2 YFSETQ.

V usage is TRBV6-2 or TRBV6-3 and J usage is TRBJ2-5; maybe TRBD2 (7 bases). This CDR3 is built from 15 residues. V was pared by 6 bases and J by 2 bases, with 16 bases between. CDR1 is MNHEY, CDR2 SVGEGT, per germline. The CDR3 spells CASRGGTTGQETQYF. The CDR3 nucleotides read TGTGCCAGCAGGGGGGGGACCACAGGGCAAGAGACCCAGTACTTC.

The chain links TRBV4-3 to TRBJ2-7, with D uncertain. V dropped 0 bases and J dropped 6 bases, with 9 bases sitting between them. The CDR3 consists of 13 residues. Germline V gene lookup returns CDR1 LGHNA and CDR2 YSLEER. The CDR3 nucleotides read TGCGCCAGCAGCCAAGATAAAGGGCTCGAGCAGTACTTC. Residues: CASSQDKGLEQYF.

This clonotype turned up a few times. The V gene is TRBV5-1, the J gene TRBJ1-1; D may be TRBD1 (5 bases). V was clipped by 0 bases and J by 1 base, with 10 bases between them. CDR1 and CDR2 (germline): SGHRS, YFSETQ. The CDR3 length is 15 residues. CDR3 nucleotides: TGCGCCAGCAGCTTGGTCCGGGGGTCGAACACTGAAGCTTTCTTT. This translates into CASSLVRGSNTEAFF.

In this sample, this clonotype turned up a few times. V and J are TRBV12-3 or TRBV12-4 and TRBJ2-5; D is unclear. This CDR3 has 12 residues. With 6 bases removed from V and 0 bases from J, the gap between germline ends came to 5 bases. The CDR3 is CASRGHQETQYF. The CDR3 DNA follows: TGTGCCAGCAGAGGACACCAAGAGACCCAGTACTTC.

In DNA, the CDR3 is TGTGCCACCAGTGACCTTTACGGGGGGGCCGATGAGCAGTTCTTC. The encoded protein is CATSDLYGGADEQFF. The chain combines TRBV24-1 with TRBJ2-1; 8 nucleotides align to TRBD2. The CDR3 is made up of 15 amino acids. The V segment lost 4 bases and the J segment 8 bases; nucleotides outside the gene matches: 9. Germline V CDR1 and CDR2: KGHDR, SFDVKD.

This rearrangement joins TRBV12-3 or TRBV12-4 to TRBJ2-1; 7 positions match TRBD2. This CDR3 contains 13 residues. J gave up 11 bases and V 5 bases, and 9 bases lay outside the gene matches. The CDR3 DNA is TGTGCCAGCAGTCGCCGGGACTACGGACAGCAGTTCTTC. It translates to CASSRRDYGQQFF.

The chain employs TRBV12-3 or TRBV12-4 and TRBJ2-1; D possibly corresponds to TRBD2 (6 bases). This CDR3 has 17 residues. Trimming removed 3 bases from V and 6 bases from J, with 21 bases in between. The DNA for the CDR3 is TGTGCCAGCAGTTTCTCCTTAACTAGCAGAGAGTCCAATGAGCAGTTCTTC. Translation: CASSFSLTSRESNEQFF.

This chain connects TRBV7-9 to TRBJ1-1, with 10 positions matching TRBD1. The CDR3 runs 15 residues. The germline V gene encodes CDR1 SEHNR and CDR2 FQNEAQ (reference sequence). V shed 5 bases, J shed 1 base, and the junction held 4 bases outside the gene matches. The CDR3 coding sequence is TGTGCCAGCAGCCCCGGACAGGGGGAGAACACTGAAGCTTTCTTT. This encodes CASSPGQGENTEAFF.

A few counts support this clonotype. The chain couples TRBV5-1 to TRBJ2-7, with 9 bases lining up with TRBD1. CDR3 size: 15 residues. CDR1 SGHRS and CDR2 YFSETQ come from the germline V gene. The ends lost 5 bases at V and 4 bases at J; junction bases unmatched: 10. The DNA of the CDR3 is TGCGCCAGCAGATTAACAGGGGGCGCAATGTACGAGCAGTACTTC. Residues: CASRLTGGAMYEQYF.

This clonotype was counted a few times. The chain links TRBV30 to TRBJ2-5; 8 nucleotides agree with TRBD2. The CDR3 is 14 residues long. After removal of 3 bases from V and 1 base from J, the junction contained 4 bases not matched to a gene. The germline V gene has CDR1 GTSNPN and CDR2 SVGIG (reference sequence). CDR3 region: CAWSPGGSQETQYF. The CDR3 region has the DNA TGTGCCTGGAGCCCGGGGGGGTCCCAAGAGACCCAGTACTTC.

A few counts support this clonotype. This sequence joins TRBV10-3 and TRBJ2-7; D perhaps matches TRBD2 (5 bases). Looked up from germline, CDR1 is ENHRY and CDR2 is SYGVKD. The CDR3 is made up of 14 amino acids. Trimming took 4 bases from V and 2 from J, leaving 12 bases between them. The CDR3 DNA reads as TGTGCCATCAGTGGGACTCCCGAGCCCTACGAGCAGTACTTC. Translated: CAISGTPEPYEQYF.

The J gene is TRBJ2-3, the V gene TRBV5-4, with D maybe TRBD2 (6 bases). The CDR3 is made up of 14 amino acids. Trimming took 4 bases from V and 4 from J, leaving 13 bases between them. Germline CDR1 and CDR2: SGHNT and YYREEE (reference sequence). The CDR3 reads CASSPGGGADTQYF. CDR3 DNA sequence: TGTGCCAGCAGCCCAGGAGGCGGGGCAGATACGCAGTATTTT.

This chain joins TRBV4-1 and TRBJ1-1; possibly TRBD1 for D (6 bases). CDR1 and CDR2 (germline): MGHRA, YSYEKL. The germline V and J ends were trimmed by 3 bases and 6 bases, with 11 bases remaining between them. The CDR3 has 13 amino acids. The CDR3 bases are TGCGCCAGCAGCCATCAGGGGAGGGCTGAAGCTTTCTTT. Protein product: CASSHQGRAEAFF.